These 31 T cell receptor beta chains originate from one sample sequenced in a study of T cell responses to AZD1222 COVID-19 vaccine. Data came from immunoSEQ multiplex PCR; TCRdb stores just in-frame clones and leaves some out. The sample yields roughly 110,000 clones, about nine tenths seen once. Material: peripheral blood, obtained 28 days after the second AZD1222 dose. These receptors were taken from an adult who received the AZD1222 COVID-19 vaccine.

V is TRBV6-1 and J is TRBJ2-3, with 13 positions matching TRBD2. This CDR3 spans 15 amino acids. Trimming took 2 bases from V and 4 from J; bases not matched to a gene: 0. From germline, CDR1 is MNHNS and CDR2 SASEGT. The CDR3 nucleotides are TGTGCCAGCAGTGAAACTAGCGGGGGGGCAGATACGCAGTATTTT. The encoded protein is CASSETSGGADTQYF.

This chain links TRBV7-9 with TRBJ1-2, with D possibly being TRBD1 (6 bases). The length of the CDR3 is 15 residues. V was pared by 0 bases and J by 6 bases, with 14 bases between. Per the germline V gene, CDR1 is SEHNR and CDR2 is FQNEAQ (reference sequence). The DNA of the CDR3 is TGTGCCAGCAGCTTAGCAGGAGGCAGGGGAAATGGCTACACCTTC. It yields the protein CASSLAGGRGNGYTF. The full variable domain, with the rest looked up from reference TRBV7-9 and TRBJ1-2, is DTGVSQNPRHKITKRGQNVTFRCDPISEHNRLYWYRQTLGQGPEFLTYFQNEAQLEKSRLLSDRFSAERPKGSFSTLEIQRTEQGDSAMYLCASSLAGGRGNGYTFGSGTRLTVV.

The CDR3 DNA follows: TGTGCCAGCAGTCAACCGGGACTAGTCTACGAGCAGTACTTC. Encoded protein: CASSQPGLVYEQYF. V usage is TRBV6-5 and J usage is TRBJ2-7; TRBD2 matches at 8 bases. After removal of 5 bases from V and 3 bases from J, the junction contained 6 bases not matched to a gene. The CDR3 extends over 14 amino acids. Per germline, CDR1 MNHEY and CDR2 SVGAGI.

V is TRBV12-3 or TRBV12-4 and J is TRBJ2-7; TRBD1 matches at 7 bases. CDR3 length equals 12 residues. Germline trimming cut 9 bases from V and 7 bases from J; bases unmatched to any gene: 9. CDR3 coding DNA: TGTGCCAGTAGTCAGTCCAGGGGGGAGCAGTACTTC. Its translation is CASSQSRGEQYF.

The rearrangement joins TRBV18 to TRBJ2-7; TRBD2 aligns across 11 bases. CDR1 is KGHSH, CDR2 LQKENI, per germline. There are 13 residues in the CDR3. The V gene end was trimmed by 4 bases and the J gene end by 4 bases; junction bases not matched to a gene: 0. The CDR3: CASSRLAGYEQYF. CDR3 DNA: TGTGCCAGCTCACGACTAGCGGGGTACGAGCAGTACTTC.

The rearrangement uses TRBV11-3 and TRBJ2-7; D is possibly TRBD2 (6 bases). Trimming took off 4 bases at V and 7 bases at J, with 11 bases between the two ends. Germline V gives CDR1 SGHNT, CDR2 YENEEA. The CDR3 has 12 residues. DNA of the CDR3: TGTGCCAGCAGCTCCCGGGGGAATGAGCAGTACTTC. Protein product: CASSSRGNEQYF.

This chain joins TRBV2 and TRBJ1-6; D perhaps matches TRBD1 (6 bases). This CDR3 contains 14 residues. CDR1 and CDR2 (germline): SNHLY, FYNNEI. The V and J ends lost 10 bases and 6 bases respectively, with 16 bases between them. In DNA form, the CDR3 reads TGTGCCACCAAGGGAGGACAGTCTAATTCACCCCTCCACTTT. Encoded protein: CATKGGQSNSPLHF. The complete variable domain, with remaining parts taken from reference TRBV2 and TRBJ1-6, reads EPEVTQTPSHQVTQMGQEVILRCVPISNHLYFYWYRQILGQKVEFLVSFYNNEISEKSEIFDDQFSVERPDGSNFTLKIRSTKLEDSAMYFCATKGGQSNSPLHFGNGTRLTVT.

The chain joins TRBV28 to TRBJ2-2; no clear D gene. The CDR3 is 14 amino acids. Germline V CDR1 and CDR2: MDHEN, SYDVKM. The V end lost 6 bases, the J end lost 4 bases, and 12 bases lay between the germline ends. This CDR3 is CASRSRKPTGELFF. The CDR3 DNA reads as TGTGCCAGCAGGAGCAGGAAGCCCACCGGGGAGCTGTTTTTT.

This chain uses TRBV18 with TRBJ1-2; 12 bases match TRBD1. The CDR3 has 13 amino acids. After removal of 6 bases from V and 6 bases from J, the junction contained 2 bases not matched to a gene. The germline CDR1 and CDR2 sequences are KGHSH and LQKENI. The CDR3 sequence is CASSGTGGDGYTF. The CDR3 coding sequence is TGTGCCAGCTCCGGGACAGGGGGCGATGGCTACACCTTC.

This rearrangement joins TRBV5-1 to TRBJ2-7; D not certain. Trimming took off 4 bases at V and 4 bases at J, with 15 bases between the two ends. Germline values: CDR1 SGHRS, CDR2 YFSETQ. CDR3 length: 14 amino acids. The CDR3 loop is CASSLGWQMYEQYF. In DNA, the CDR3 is TGCGCCAGCAGCCTGGGTTGGCAAATGTACGAGCAGTACTTC.

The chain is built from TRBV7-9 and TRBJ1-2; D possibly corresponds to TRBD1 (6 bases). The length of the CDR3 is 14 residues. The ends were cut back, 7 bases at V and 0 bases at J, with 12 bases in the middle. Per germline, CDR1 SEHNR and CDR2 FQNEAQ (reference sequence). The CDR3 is CASTMTGTNYGYTF. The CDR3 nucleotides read TGTGCCAGCACCATGACAGGAACTAACTATGGCTACACCTTC.

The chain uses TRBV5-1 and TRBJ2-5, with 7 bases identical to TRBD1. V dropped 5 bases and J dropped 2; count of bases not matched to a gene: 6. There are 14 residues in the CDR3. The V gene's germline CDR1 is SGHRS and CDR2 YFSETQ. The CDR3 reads CASSHGTAQETQYF. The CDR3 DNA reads TGCGCCAGCAGTCATGGGACAGCACAAGAGACCCAGTACTTC.

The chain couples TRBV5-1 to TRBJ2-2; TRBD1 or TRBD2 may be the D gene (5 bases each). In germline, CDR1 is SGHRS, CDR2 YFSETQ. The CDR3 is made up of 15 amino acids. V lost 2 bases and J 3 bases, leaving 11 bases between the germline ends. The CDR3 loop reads CASSFRDQDTGELFF. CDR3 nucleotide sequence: TGCGCCAGCAGCTTCCGGGACCAAGACACCGGGGAGCTGTTTTTT.

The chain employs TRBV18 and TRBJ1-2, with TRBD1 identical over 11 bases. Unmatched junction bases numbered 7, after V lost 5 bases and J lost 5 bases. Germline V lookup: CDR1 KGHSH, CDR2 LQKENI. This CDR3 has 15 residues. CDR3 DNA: TGTGCCAGCTCAACCGGACAGGGGGCTTTTTATGGCTACACCTTC. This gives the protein CASSTGQGAFYGYTF. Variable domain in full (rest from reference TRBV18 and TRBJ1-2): NAGVMQNPRHLVRRRGQEARLRCSPMKGHSHVYWYRQLPEEGLKFMVYLQKENIIDESGMPKERFSAEFPKEGPSILRIQQVVRGDSAAYFCASSTGQGAFYGYTFGSGTRLTVV.

CDR3 amino acids: CASIPMGSGGGGELFF. The CDR3, as DNA: TGTGCCAGCATCCCAATGGGGTCAGGGGGCGGCGGGGAGCTGTTTTTT. The V gene is TRBV5-5, the J gene TRBJ2-2, with TRBD1 matching over 8 bases. The germline CDR1 and CDR2 sequences are SGHKS and YYEKEE (reference sequence). V lost 6 bases to trimming and J lost 7 bases; unmatched junction nucleotides: 14. The CDR3 has 16 amino acids. Full variable domain (missing parts from reference TRBV5-5 and TRBJ2-2): DAGVTQSPTHLIKTRGQQVTLRCSPISGHKSVSWYQQVLGQGPQFIFQYYEKEERGRGNFPDRFSARQFPNYSSELNVNALLLGDSALYLCASIPMGSGGGGELFFGEGSRLTVL.

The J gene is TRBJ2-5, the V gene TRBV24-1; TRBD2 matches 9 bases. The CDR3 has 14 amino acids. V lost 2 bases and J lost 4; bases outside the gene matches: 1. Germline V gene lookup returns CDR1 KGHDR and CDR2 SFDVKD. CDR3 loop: CATSDSTSGETQYF. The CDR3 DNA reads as TGTGCCACCAGTGATTCGACTAGCGGAGAGACCCAGTACTTC.

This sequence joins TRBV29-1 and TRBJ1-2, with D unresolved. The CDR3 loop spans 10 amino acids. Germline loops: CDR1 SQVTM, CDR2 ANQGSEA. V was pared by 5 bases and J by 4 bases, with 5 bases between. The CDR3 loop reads CSVSSYGYTF. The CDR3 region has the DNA TGCAGCGTTAGTAGCTATGGCTACACCTTC.

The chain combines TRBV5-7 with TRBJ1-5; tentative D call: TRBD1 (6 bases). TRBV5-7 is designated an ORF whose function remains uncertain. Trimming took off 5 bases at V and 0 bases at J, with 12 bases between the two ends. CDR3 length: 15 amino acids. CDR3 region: CASRRGSNSNQPQHF. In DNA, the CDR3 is TGTGCCAGCAGGAGGGGGTCCAATAGCAATCAGCCCCAGCATTTT.

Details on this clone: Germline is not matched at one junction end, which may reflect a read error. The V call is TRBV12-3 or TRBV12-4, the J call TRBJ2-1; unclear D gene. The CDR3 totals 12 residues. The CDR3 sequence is CASTFDRNEQFF. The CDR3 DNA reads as TGCGCCAGCACCTTCGATCGGAATGAGCAGTTCTTC.

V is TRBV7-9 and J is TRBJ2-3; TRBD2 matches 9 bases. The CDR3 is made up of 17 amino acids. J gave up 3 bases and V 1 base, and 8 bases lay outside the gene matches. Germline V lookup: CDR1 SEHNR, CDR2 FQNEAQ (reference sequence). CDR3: CASSLGGRAGSTDTQYF. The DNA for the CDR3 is TGTGCCAGCAGCTTAGGCGGGAGGGCCGGAAGTACAGATACGCAGTATTTT.

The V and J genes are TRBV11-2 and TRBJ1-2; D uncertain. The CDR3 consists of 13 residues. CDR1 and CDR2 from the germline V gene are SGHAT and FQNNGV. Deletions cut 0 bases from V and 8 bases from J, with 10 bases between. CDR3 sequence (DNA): TGTGCCAGCAGCTTAGATCGGACGGAGGGCTACACCTTC. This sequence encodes CASSLDRTEGYTF.

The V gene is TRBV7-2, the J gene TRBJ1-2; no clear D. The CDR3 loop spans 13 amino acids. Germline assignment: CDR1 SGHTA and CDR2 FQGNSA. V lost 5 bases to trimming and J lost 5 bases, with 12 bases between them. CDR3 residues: CASSPRNSYGYTF. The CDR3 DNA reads TGTGCCAGCAGCCCGCGGAATTCGTATGGCTACACCTTC.

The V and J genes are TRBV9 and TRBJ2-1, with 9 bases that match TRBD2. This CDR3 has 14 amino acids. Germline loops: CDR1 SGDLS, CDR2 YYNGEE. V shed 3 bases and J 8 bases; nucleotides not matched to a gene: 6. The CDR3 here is CASSASGKLDEQFF. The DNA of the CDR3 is TGTGCCAGCAGCGCTAGCGGGAAGCTCGATGAGCAGTTCTTC.

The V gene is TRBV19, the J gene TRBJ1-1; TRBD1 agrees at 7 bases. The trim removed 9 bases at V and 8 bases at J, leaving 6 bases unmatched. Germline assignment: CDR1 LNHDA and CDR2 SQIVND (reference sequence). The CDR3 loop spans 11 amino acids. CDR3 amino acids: CASNTDREAFF. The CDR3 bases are TGTGCCAGCAACACGGACAGGGAAGCTTTCTTT.

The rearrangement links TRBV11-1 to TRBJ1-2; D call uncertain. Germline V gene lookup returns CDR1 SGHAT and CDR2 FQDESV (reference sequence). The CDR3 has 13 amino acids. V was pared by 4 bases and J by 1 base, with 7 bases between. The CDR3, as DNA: TGTGCCAGCAGCTCCGGGATTAACTATGGCTACACCTTC. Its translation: CASSSGINYGYTF.

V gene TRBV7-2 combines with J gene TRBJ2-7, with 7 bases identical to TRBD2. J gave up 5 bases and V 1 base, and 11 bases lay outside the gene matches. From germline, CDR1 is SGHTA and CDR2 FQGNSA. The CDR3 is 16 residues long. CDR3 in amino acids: CASSLEWGGIQHEQYF. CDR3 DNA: TGTGCCAGCAGCTTAGAGTGGGGGGGAATTCAACACGAGCAGTACTTC.

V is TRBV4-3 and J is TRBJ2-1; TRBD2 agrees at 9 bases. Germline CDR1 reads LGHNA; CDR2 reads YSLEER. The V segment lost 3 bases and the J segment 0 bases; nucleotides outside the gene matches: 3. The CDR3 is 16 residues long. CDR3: CASSHISGSSYNEQFF. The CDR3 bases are TGCGCCAGCAGCCATATTAGCGGGAGCTCCTACAATGAGCAGTTCTTC.

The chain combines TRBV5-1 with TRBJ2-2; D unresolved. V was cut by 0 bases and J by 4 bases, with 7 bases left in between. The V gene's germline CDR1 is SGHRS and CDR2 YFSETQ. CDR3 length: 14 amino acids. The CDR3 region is CASSLGYFTGELFF. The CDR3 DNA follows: TGCGCCAGCAGCTTGGGGTACTTCACCGGGGAGCTGTTTTTT.

The CDR3 is CASRGQGGGNQPQHF. In DNA form, the CDR3 reads TGTGCCAGCAGGGGACAGGGGGGCGGCAATCAGCCCCAGCATTTT. J is TRBJ1-5 and V is TRBV6-5, with 11 bases identical to TRBD1. This CDR3 region has 15 residues. Germline V gene lookup returns CDR1 MNHEY and CDR2 SVGAGI. The ends lost 6 bases at V and 2 bases at J; junction bases unmatched: 3.

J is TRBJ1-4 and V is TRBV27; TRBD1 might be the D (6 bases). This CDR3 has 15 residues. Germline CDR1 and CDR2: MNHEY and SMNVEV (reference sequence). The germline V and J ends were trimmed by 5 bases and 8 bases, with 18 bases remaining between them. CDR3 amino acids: CASSPGGAGREKLFF. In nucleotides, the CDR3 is TGTGCCAGCAGTCCGGGGGGCGCGGGACGAGAAAAACTGTTTTTT.

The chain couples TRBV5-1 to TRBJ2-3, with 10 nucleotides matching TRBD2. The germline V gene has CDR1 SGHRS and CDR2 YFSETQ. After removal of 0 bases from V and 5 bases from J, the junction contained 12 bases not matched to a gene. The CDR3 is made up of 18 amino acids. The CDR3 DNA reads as TGCGCCAGCAGCTTGGCCGAACTAGCGGGGCCCCCAATAGATACGCAGTATTTT. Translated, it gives CASSLAELAGPPIDTQYF.